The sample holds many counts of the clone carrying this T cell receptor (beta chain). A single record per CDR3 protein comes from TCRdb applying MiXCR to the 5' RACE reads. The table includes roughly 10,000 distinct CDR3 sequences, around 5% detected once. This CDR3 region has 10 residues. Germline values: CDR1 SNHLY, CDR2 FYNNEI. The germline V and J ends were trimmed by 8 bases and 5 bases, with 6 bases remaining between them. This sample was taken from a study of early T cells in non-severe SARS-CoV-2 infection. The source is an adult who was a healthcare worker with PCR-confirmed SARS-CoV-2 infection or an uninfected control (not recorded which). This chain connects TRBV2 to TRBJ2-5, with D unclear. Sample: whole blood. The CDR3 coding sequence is TGTGCCAGCGTCTTGGAGACCCAGTACTTC. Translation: CASVLETQYF.